A selection of T cell receptor beta chains follows, all from one sample in a study of T cells in Graves' hyperthyroidism and ophthalmopathy. Each CDR3 protein gets one entry after TCRdb re-called the multiplex PCR reads with MiXCR. The profile shows 450,000 to 700,000 distinct CDR3 sequences, approximately 44% of them singletons. The sample taken for sequencing was peripheral blood or thyroid tissue (not recorded which). These receptors were taken from an adult woman with Graves' disease, either hyperthyroidism or ophthalmopathy (not recorded which). The CDR3 runs from the conserved cysteine through the conserved F or W. A D gene is named only where the DNA matches it firmly. Clone size is shown for a subset of rows, as once, few, many or a class of expanded clone.

d_call: -; j_call: TRBJ1-3; clone_size: -; v_call: TRBV7-9; cdr3_aa: CASSLAAIGNTIYF; cdr3_nt: TGTGCCAGCAGCTTAGCTGCAATTGGAAACACCATATATTTT
d_call: TRBD2; j_call: TRBJ2-7; clone_size: -; v_call: TRBV9; cdr3_aa: CASSQGGTKSYEQYF; cdr3_nt: TGTGCCAGCAGCCAGGGAGGGACGAAATCCTACGAGCAGTACTTC
d_call: -; j_call: TRBJ2-5; clone_size: many; v_call: TRBV5-1; cdr3_aa: CASSRIAGNQETQYF; cdr3_nt: TGCGCCAGCAGCAGGATTGCGGGGAACCAAGAGACCCAGTACTTC
d_call: -; j_call: TRBJ2-2; clone_size: -; v_call: TRBV7-2; cdr3_aa: CASSLMHLANTGELFF; cdr3_nt: TGTGCCAGCAGCTTAATGCATCTGGCGAACACCGGGGAGCTGTTTTTT
d_call: TRBD2; j_call: TRBJ2-5; clone_size: many; v_call: TRBV7-9; cdr3_aa: CASSYLRGRAQETQYF; cdr3_nt: TGTGCCAGCAGCTATCTCCGCGGGAGGGCCCAAGAAACCCAGTACTTC
d_call: -; j_call: TRBJ2-5; clone_size: -; v_call: TRBV10-3; cdr3_aa: CAISEEGTRGGGPKETQYF; cdr3_nt: TGTGCCATCAGTGAGGAGGGGACGAGAGGTGGAGGGCCAAAAGAGACCCAGTACTTC
d_call: -; j_call: TRBJ1-1; clone_size: many; v_call: TRBV5-1; cdr3_aa: CASSLSRGTRFTEAFF; cdr3_nt: TGCGCCAGCAGCTTAAGCAGGGGAACTCGGTTTACTGAAGCTTTCTTT
d_call: TRBD1; j_call: TRBJ2-2; clone_size: many; v_call: TRBV6-5; cdr3_aa: CASSDGQGLRELFF; cdr3_nt: TGTGCCAGCAGTGACGGACAGGGACTTAGGGAGCTGTTTTTT
d_call: -; j_call: TRBJ2-7; clone_size: many; v_call: TRBV7-9; cdr3_aa: CASSSSAGEQYF; cdr3_nt: TGTGCCAGCAGCTCGAGCGCCGGCGAGCAGTACTTC
d_call: -; j_call: TRBJ1-2; clone_size: -; v_call: TRBV4-2; cdr3_aa: CASGQVRQGGLPGYGYTF; cdr3_nt: TGTGCCAGCGGCCAAGTTCGTCAGGGAGGGCTCCCCGGTTATGGCTACACCTTC
d_call: -; j_call: TRBJ1-5; clone_size: -; v_call: TRBV5-1; cdr3_aa: CASSLEPSGHRHF; cdr3_nt: TGCGCCAGCAGCTTGGAGCCGTCTGGTCATAGGCATTTT
d_call: -; j_call: TRBJ2-7; clone_size: -; v_call: TRBV20-1; cdr3_aa: CSAPPSSLVSYEQYF; cdr3_nt: TGCAGTGCTCCGCCATCCAGCTTAGTTAGCTACGAGCAGTACTTC
d_call: TRBD1; j_call: TRBJ1-2; clone_size: -; v_call: TRBV29-1; cdr3_aa: CSAWGQSAWGYTF; cdr3_nt: TGCAGCGCCTGGGGACAGTCCGCCTGGGGCTACACCTTC
d_call: -; j_call: TRBJ1-4; clone_size: many; v_call: TRBV16; cdr3_aa: CASSQGRNEKLFF; cdr3_nt: TGTGCCAGCAGCCAAGGAAGAAATGAAAAACTGTTTTTT
d_call: TRBD1; j_call: TRBJ1-6; clone_size: -; v_call: TRBV7-2; cdr3_aa: CASSSRQGGMDSPLHF; cdr3_nt: TGTGCCAGCAGCTCAAGACAGGGCGGCATGGATTCACCCCTCCACTTT
d_call: -; j_call: TRBJ2-2; clone_size: many; v_call: TRBV9; cdr3_aa: CASSGTRSGTGELFF; cdr3_nt: TGTGCCAGCAGCGGGACGAGGTCGGGCACCGGGGAGCTGTTTTTT
d_call: TRBD1; j_call: TRBJ2-7; clone_size: -; v_call: TRBV2; cdr3_aa: CASSSGTGSFYEQYF; cdr3_nt: TGTGCCAGCTCATCAGGGACAGGGTCTTTTTACGAGCAGTACTTC
d_call: -; j_call: TRBJ1-1; clone_size: once; v_call: TRBV20-1; cdr3_aa: CSASTSGNTEAFF; cdr3_nt: TGCAGTGCTTCGACTAGCGGGAACACTGAAGCTTTCTTT
d_call: -; j_call: TRBJ1-1; clone_size: -; v_call: TRBV9; cdr3_aa: CAPQGIQNTEAFF; cdr3_nt: TGTGCCCCCCAGGGCATACAGAACACTGAAGCTTTCTTT
d_call: TRBD1; j_call: TRBJ1-1; clone_size: many; v_call: TRBV5-4; cdr3_aa: CASSKGQLMNTEAFF; cdr3_nt: TGTGCCAGCAGCAAGGGACAGCTCATGAACACTGAAGCTTTCTTT
d_call: TRBD1; j_call: TRBJ1-4; clone_size: few; v_call: TRBV18; cdr3_aa: CASSPPGGRLFF; cdr3_nt: TGTGCCAGCTCACCCCCAGGGGGACGACTGTTTTTT
d_call: -; j_call: TRBJ1-1; clone_size: -; v_call: TRBV2; cdr3_aa: CASSGTGPNTEAFF; cdr3_nt: TGTGCCAGCAGTGGTACGGGGCCGAACACTGAAGCTTTCTTT
d_call: -; j_call: TRBJ2-7; clone_size: many; v_call: TRBV20-1; cdr3_aa: CSASGKAYEQYF; cdr3_nt: TGCAGTGCATCCGGGAAAGCCTACGAGCAGTACTTC
d_call: TRBD2; j_call: TRBJ2-7; clone_size: -; v_call: TRBV7-8; cdr3_aa: CASRTTTSGSPEQYF; cdr3_nt: TGTGCCAGCAGGACTACGACTAGCGGGAGCCCCGAGCAGTACTTC
d_call: -; j_call: TRBJ1-5; clone_size: -; v_call: TRBV2; cdr3_aa: CASSGEHNQPQHF; cdr3_nt: TGTGCCAGCAGTGGAGAGCACAATCAGCCCCAGCATTTT
d_call: -; j_call: TRBJ1-6; clone_size: -; v_call: TRBV25-1; cdr3_aa: CASRNKNSPLHF; cdr3_nt: TGTGCCAGCAGGAATAAAAATTCACCCCTCCACTTT
d_call: -; j_call: TRBJ2-2; clone_size: many; v_call: TRBV12-3/TRBV12-4; cdr3_aa: CASSLRDFAGELFF; cdr3_nt: TGTGCCAGCAGTCTGCGGGATTTTGCCGGGGAGCTGTTTTTT
d_call: TRBD1; j_call: TRBJ1-6; clone_size: -; v_call: TRBV5-5; cdr3_aa: CASSLGNRGSTLHF; cdr3_nt: TGTGCCAGCAGCTTAGGCAACAGGGGCTCAACCCTCCACTTT
d_call: TRBD1; j_call: TRBJ1-2; clone_size: -; v_call: TRBV18; cdr3_aa: CASSPTTGVNYGYTF; cdr3_nt: TGTGCCAGCTCACCTACGACAGGGGTAAACTATGGCTACACCTTC
d_call: -; j_call: TRBJ2-7; clone_size: many; v_call: TRBV2; cdr3_aa: CASSVTSAYEQYF; cdr3_nt: TGTGCCAGCAGTGTGACATCCGCCTACGAGCAGTACTTC
d_call: -; j_call: TRBJ1-5; clone_size: -; v_call: TRBV20-1; cdr3_aa: CSASEAAGQPQHF; cdr3_nt: TGCAGTGCTAGTGAGGCCGCAGGCCAGCCCCAGCATTTT
d_call: -; j_call: TRBJ1-5; clone_size: -; v_call: TRBV20-1; cdr3_aa: CSAQEGPSDQPQHF; cdr3_nt: TGCAGTGCCCAAGAGGGACCGAGCGATCAGCCCCAGCATTTT
d_call: TRBD1; j_call: TRBJ2-7; clone_size: few; v_call: TRBV20-1; cdr3_aa: CSAGTVAYEQYF; cdr3_nt: TGCAGTGCGGGGACAGTAGCCTACGAGCAGTACTTC
d_call: -; j_call: TRBJ2-7; clone_size: many; v_call: TRBV20-1; cdr3_aa: CSAPRQGPYLSYEQYF; cdr3_nt: TGCAGTGCCCCCAGGCAGGGACCCTACCTCTCCTACGAGCAGTACTTC
d_call: -; j_call: TRBJ1-5; clone_size: -; v_call: TRBV2; cdr3_aa: CASMFGVNQPQHF; cdr3_nt: TGTGCCAGCATGTTTGGGGTTAATCAGCCCCAGCATTTT
d_call: -; j_call: TRBJ2-7; clone_size: many; v_call: TRBV5-1; cdr3_aa: CASSLGGAVEQYF; cdr3_nt: TGCGCCAGCAGCTTGGGGGGAGCGGTCGAGCAGTACTTC
d_call: TRBD1; j_call: TRBJ1-6; clone_size: many; v_call: TRBV12-3/TRBV12-4; cdr3_aa: CASSLSAGGSPLHF; cdr3_nt: TGTGCCAGCAGTTTATCGGCAGGGGGTTCACCCCTCCACTTT
d_call: TRBD2; j_call: TRBJ2-2; clone_size: many; v_call: TRBV7-2; cdr3_aa: CASSLGGRAAGELFF; cdr3_nt: TGTGCCAGCAGCTTAGGCGGGAGGGCCGCCGGGGAGCTGTTTTTT
d_call: -; j_call: TRBJ1-2; clone_size: many; v_call: TRBV2; cdr3_aa: CASSDDSYGYTF; cdr3_nt: TGTGCCAGCAGTGATGACAGCTATGGCTACACCTTC
d_call: TRBD1; j_call: TRBJ1-5; clone_size: many; v_call: TRBV3-1; cdr3_aa: CASSQRDRDQPQHF; cdr3_nt: TGTGCCAGCAGCCAACGAGACAGGGATCAGCCCCAGCATTTT
d_call: -; j_call: TRBJ1-6; clone_size: -; v_call: TRBV9; cdr3_aa: CASSVAVRGNSPLHF; cdr3_nt: TGTGCCAGCAGCGTAGCTGTGAGGGGGAATTCACCCCTCCACTTT
d_call: -; j_call: TRBJ1-1; clone_size: once; v_call: TRBV29-1; cdr3_aa: CSVQTGNMNTEAFF; cdr3_nt: TGCAGCGTCCAAACGGGTAACATGAACACTGAAGCTTTCTTT
d_call: -; j_call: TRBJ2-7; clone_size: many; v_call: TRBV24-1; cdr3_aa: CATSDPTRREQYF; cdr3_nt: TGTGCCACCAGTGACCCTACCCGGAGAGAGCAGTACTTC
d_call: TRBD2; j_call: TRBJ2-5; clone_size: -; v_call: TRBV9; cdr3_aa: CASSALELAGDETQYF; cdr3_nt: TGTGCCAGCAGCGCGTTGGAACTAGCGGGGGATGAGACCCAGTACTTC
d_call: -; j_call: TRBJ2-7; clone_size: few; v_call: TRBV29-1; cdr3_aa: CSVESSAGEQYF; cdr3_nt: TGCAGCGTTGAGAGTAGCGCCGGCGAGCAGTACTTC
d_call: -; j_call: TRBJ1-6; clone_size: once; v_call: TRBV9; cdr3_aa: CASGSAAAIQPLHF; cdr3_nt: TGTGCCAGCGGCAGCGCGGCAGCCATCCAACCCCTCCACTTT
d_call: -; j_call: TRBJ1-1; clone_size: many; v_call: TRBV7-6; cdr3_aa: CASSPRPLGPLRKVNTEAFF; cdr3_nt: TGTGCCAGCAGCCCCCGGCCCCTGGGTCCACTACGAAAAGTGAACACTGAAGCTTTCTTT
d_call: TRBD1; j_call: TRBJ2-1; clone_size: few; v_call: TRBV2; cdr3_aa: CASSQQGNEQFF; cdr3_nt: TGTGCCAGCAGCCAACAGGGGAATGAGCAGTTCTTC
d_call: -; j_call: TRBJ1-2; clone_size: once; v_call: TRBV10-3; cdr3_aa: CAIGRVVERGRTDYGYTF; cdr3_nt: TGTGCCATCGGTAGAGTGGTAGAGAGGGGCAGAACAGACTATGGCTACACCTTC
d_call: -; j_call: TRBJ1-6; clone_size: -; v_call: TRBV15; cdr3_aa: CATSRDRGLNSPLHF; cdr3_nt: TGTGCCACCAGCAGAGATCGGGGTCTTAATTCACCCCTCCACTTT
d_call: -; j_call: TRBJ2-2; clone_size: many; v_call: TRBV19; cdr3_aa: CASTSARANTGELFF; cdr3_nt: TGTGCCAGTACTAGCGCCCGCGCGAACACCGGGGAGCTGTTTTTT
d_call: TRBD2; j_call: TRBJ2-5; clone_size: -; v_call: TRBV6-2/TRBV6-3; cdr3_aa: CASTTLAGETQYF; cdr3_nt: TGTGCCAGCACCACACTAGCGGGGGAGACCCAGTACTTC
d_call: TRBD1; j_call: TRBJ1-1; clone_size: once; v_call: TRBV19; cdr3_aa: CASRMGQGAGTEAFF; cdr3_nt: TGTGCCAGTAGGATGGGACAGGGGGCAGGCACTGAAGCTTTCTTT